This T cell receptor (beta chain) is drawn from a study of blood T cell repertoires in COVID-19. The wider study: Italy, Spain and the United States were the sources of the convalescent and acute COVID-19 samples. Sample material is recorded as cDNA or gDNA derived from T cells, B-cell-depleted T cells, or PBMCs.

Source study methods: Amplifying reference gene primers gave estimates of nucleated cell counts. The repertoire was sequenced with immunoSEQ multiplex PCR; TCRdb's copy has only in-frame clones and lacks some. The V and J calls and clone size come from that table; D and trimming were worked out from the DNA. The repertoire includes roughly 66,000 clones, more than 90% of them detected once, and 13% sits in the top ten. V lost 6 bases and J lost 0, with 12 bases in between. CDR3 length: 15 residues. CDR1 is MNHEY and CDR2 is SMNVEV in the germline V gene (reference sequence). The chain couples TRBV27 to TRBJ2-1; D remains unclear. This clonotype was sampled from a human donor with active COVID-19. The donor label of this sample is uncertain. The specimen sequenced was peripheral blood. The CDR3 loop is CASSNSLSSYNEQFF. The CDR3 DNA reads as TGTGCCAGCAGCAACTCGCTGAGCTCCTACAATGAGCAGTTCTTC.